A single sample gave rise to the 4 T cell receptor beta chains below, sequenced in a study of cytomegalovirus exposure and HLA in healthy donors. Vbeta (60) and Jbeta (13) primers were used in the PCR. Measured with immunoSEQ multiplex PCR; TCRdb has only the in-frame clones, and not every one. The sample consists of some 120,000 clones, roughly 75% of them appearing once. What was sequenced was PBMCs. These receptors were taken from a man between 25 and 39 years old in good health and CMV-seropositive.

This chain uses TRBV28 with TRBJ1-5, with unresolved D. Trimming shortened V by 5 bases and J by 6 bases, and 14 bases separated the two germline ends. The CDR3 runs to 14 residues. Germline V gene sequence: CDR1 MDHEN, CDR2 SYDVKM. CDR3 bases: TGTGCCAGCAGTACGTACCCCGGGATTCAGCCCCAGCATTTT. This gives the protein CASSTYPGIQPQHF.

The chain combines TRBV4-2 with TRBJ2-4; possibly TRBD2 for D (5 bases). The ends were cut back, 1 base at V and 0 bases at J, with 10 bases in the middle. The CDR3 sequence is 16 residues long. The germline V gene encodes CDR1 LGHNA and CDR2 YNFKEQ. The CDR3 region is CASSQVRETAKNIQYF. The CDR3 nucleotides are TGTGCCAGCAGCCAAGTTAGGGAGACAGCCAAAAACATTCAGTACTTC.

DNA of the CDR3: TGTGCCAGCAGCTTAGCGAGCTCCTACAATGAGCAGTTCTTC. Translating it yields CASSLASSYNEQFF. The rearrangement uses TRBV7-3 and TRBJ2-1; D gene uncertain. From germline, CDR1 is SGHTA and CDR2 FQGTGA. V dropped 2 bases and J dropped 0 bases, with 5 bases sitting between them. The CDR3 has 14 residues.

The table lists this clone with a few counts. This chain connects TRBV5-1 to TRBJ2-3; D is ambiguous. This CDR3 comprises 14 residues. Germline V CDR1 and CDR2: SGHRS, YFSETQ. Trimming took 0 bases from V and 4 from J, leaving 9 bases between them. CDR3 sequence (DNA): TGCGCCAGCAGCTTGGGGTTAGCCCCAGATACGCAGTATTTT. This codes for CASSLGLAPDTQYF.